The rows below give T cell receptor beta chains drawn from one sample of a study of cytomegalovirus exposure and HLA in healthy donors. Here immunoSEQ multiplex PCR was the method, and the copy in TCRdb shows in-frame clones only, minus some. Among some 140,000 clones listed, approximately 80% were seen once. The sequencing sample was made of PBMCs. All receptors derive from a woman aged 50 to 60 in good health and CMV-seropositive. CDR3s include the opening cysteine and the closing phenylalanine or tryptophan. Fields, in order: D gene, J gene, V gene, clone size, CDR3 protein, CDR3 DNA. D genes are given only for firm matches. Rows may omit the clone size; those that give it use once, few, many or a size class.

D: TRBD1; J: TRBJ2-7; V: TRBV28; size: -; CDR3: CASSFRDRGPYEQYF; DNA: TGTGCCAGCAGTTTCCGGGACAGGGGCCCCTACGAGCAGTACTTC
D: -; J: TRBJ2-7; V: TRBV4-1; size: many; CDR3: CASSQVPGGTYEQYF; DNA: TGCGCCAGCAGCCAAGTGCCAGGTGGTACTTACGAGCAGTACTTC
D: -; J: TRBJ2-7; V: TRBV6-1; size: -; CDR3: CASSEGGTASYEQYF; DNA: TGTGCCAGCAGTGAGGGCGGGACCGCGTCCTACGAGCAGTACTTC
D: -; J: TRBJ1-1; V: TRBV19; size: -; CDR3: CASRVRGSNTEAFF; DNA: TGTGCCAGCCGCGTTCGAGGGAGTAACACTGAAGCTTTCTTT
D: TRBD1; J: TRBJ2-5; V: TRBV18; size: -; CDR3: CASSANTGTGGETQYF; DNA: TGTGCCAGCTCAGCGAACACCGGGACAGGGGGAGAGACCCAGTACTTC
D: -; J: TRBJ2-3; V: TRBV5-6; size: -; CDR3: CASSSKYRFGTDTQYF; DNA: TGTGCCAGCAGCAGTAAGTACCGGTTCGGCACAGATACGCAGTATTTT
D: -; J: TRBJ2-7; V: TRBV28; size: -; CDR3: CASSRGPTTSYEQYF; DNA: TGTGCCAGCAGTCGAGGTCCTACCACTTCCTACGAGCAGTACTTC
D: -; J: TRBJ2-3; V: TRBV18; size: -; CDR3: CASSPPTADTQYF; DNA: TGTGCCAGCTCACCACCCACAGCAGATACGCAGTATTTT
D: -; J: TRBJ1-1; V: TRBV5-1; size: few; CDR3: CASSVDAGTEAFF; DNA: TGCGCCAGCAGCGTGGACGCCGGGACTGAAGCTTTCTTT
D: -; J: TRBJ1-1; V: TRBV12-5; size: -; CDR3: CASGSTGYPTEAFF; DNA: TGTGCTAGTGGTTCTACAGGGTACCCCACTGAAGCTTTCTTT
D: -; J: TRBJ1-1; V: TRBV6-5; size: once; CDR3: CASSRRETSAEAFF; DNA: TGTGCCAGCAGTAGGCGGGAGACATCGGCTGAAGCTTTCTTT
D: -; J: TRBJ2-2; V: TRBV4-3; size: -; CDR3: CASSQDPGANTGELFF; DNA: TGCGCCAGCAGCCAAGACCCAGGGGCGAACACCGGGGAGCTGTTTTTT
D: -; J: TRBJ2-3; V: TRBV7-2; size: -; CDR3: CASSSAGPATQYF; DNA: TGTGCCAGCAGCTCTGCAGGTCCTGCTACGCAGTATTTT
D: TRBD1; J: TRBJ2-3; V: TRBV19; size: -; CDR3: CASSSRTGFTDTQYF; DNA: TGTGCCAGTAGTAGCCGGACAGGGTTCACAGATACGCAGTATTTT
D: TRBD1; J: TRBJ1-4; V: TRBV11-1; size: -; CDR3: CASSSDRDEKLFF; DNA: TGTGCCAGCAGCAGCGACAGGGATGAAAAACTGTTTTTT
D: -; J: TRBJ1-1; V: TRBV6-5; size: -; CDR3: CASSYSGGDTEAFF; DNA: TGTGCCAGCAGTTACTCTGGGGGGGATACTGAAGCTTTCTTT
D: -; J: TRBJ2-3; V: TRBV5-1; size: few; CDR3: CASSLEGRVTDTQYF; DNA: TGCGCCAGCAGCTTGGAAGGCAGGGTCACAGATACGCAGTATTTT
D: TRBD2; J: TRBJ2-7; V: TRBV2; size: few; CDR3: CASSEEGGPGLAGRF; DNA: TGTGCCAGCAGTGAAGAGGGGGGCCCCGGACTAGCGGGCCGCTTC
D: TRBD1; J: TRBJ2-3; V: TRBV18; size: -; CDR3: CASSPWDRGTDTQYF; DNA: TGTGCCAGCTCACCCTGGGACAGGGGCACAGATACGCAGTATTTT
D: -; J: TRBJ1-1; V: TRBV7-3; size: -; CDR3: CASKLRGDLVAFF; DNA: TGTGCCAGCAAGCTACGGGGGGACCTGGTAGCTTTCTTT
D: -; J: TRBJ1-2; V: TRBV7-6; size: -; CDR3: CASSRGHGSTDGYTF; DNA: TGTGCCAGCAGCAGAGGACATGGGTCTACGGATGGCTACACCTTC
D: TRBD2; J: TRBJ2-1; V: TRBV9; size: few; CDR3: CASSATGTSTEQFF; DNA: TGTGCCAGCAGCGCCACCGGGACTAGCACTGAGCAGTTCTTC
D: -; J: TRBJ2-2; V: TRBV9; size: once; CDR3: CASSPGVTGELFF; DNA: TGTGCCAGCAGCCCAGGGGTGACCGGGGAGCTGTTTTTT
D: TRBD2; J: TRBJ2-1; V: TRBV5-1; size: -; CDR3: CASSLTSGGVGNEQFF; DNA: TGCGCCAGCAGCCTGACTAGCGGGGGGGTCGGGAATGAGCAGTTCTTC
D: -; J: TRBJ2-1; V: TRBV6-1; size: -; CDR3: CASSEMVTNNEQFF; DNA: TGTGCCAGCAGTGAAATGGTGACAAACAATGAGCAGTTCTTC
D: -; J: TRBJ2-7; V: TRBV9; size: -; CDR3: CASSPSLFSRFYEQYF; DNA: TGTGCCAGCAGCCCATCACTTTTTTCCAGGTTCTACGAGCAGTACTTC
D: -; J: TRBJ1-1; V: TRBV5-1; size: -; CDR3: CASSFLTGGNTEAFF; DNA: TGCGCCAGCAGCTTTTTGACAGGAGGGAACACTGAAGCTTTCTTT
D: TRBD1; J: TRBJ2-7; V: TRBV10-3; size: -; CDR3: CAISSTGDYEQYF; DNA: TGTGCCATCAGTTCAACAGGGGACTACGAGCAGTACTTC
D: TRBD2; J: TRBJ2-7; V: TRBV5-4; size: once; CDR3: CASSSRLAGGYEQYF; DNA: TGTGCCAGCAGCTCTAGACTAGCGGGGGGTTACGAGCAGTACTTC
D: TRBD2; J: TRBJ2-5; V: TRBV6-1; size: few; CDR3: CASSELAGGPETQYF; DNA: TGTGCCAGCAGTGAACTAGCGGGGGGGCCCGAGACCCAGTACTTC
D: -; J: TRBJ1-6; V: TRBV7-3; size: -; CDR3: CASSLNPAANNSPLHF; DNA: TGTGCCAGCAGCTTAAACCCAGCGGCCAATAATTCACCCCTCCACTTT
D: TRBD2; J: TRBJ2-1; V: TRBV11-2; size: -; CDR3: CASSRRTSGYNEQFF; DNA: TGTGCCAGCAGCCGCAGGACTAGCGGCTACAATGAGCAGTTCTTC
D: -; J: TRBJ1-5; V: TRBV27; size: -; CDR3: CASSPGGGSNQPQHF; DNA: TGTGCCAGCAGCCCCGGGGGGGGCAGTAATCAGCCCCAGCATTTT
D: -; J: TRBJ2-5; V: TRBV19; size: -; CDR3: CASSQTQGAETQYF; DNA: TGTGCCAGTAGCCAAACACAGGGCGCCGAGACCCAGTACTTC
D: TRBD1; J: TRBJ1-5; V: TRBV28; size: -; CDR3: CASSFNAGQGTQHF; DNA: TGTGCCAGCAGTTTCAATGCGGGACAGGGTACCCAGCATTTT
D: TRBD1; J: TRBJ1-4; V: TRBV27; size: -; CDR3: CASSALLPGQGREKLFF; DNA: TGTGCCAGCAGTGCCCTTCTCCCGGGACAGGGGCGTGAAAAACTGTTTTTT
D: -; J: TRBJ1-2; V: TRBV5-4; size: -; CDR3: CASSLPGDHYGYTF; DNA: TGTGCCAGCAGCTTGCCCGGGGATCACTATGGCTACACCTTC
D: -; J: TRBJ2-2; V: TRBV11-3; size: -; CDR3: CASSSGLSTGELFF; DNA: TGTGCCAGCAGCTCGGGACTTTCCACCGGGGAGCTGTTTTTT
D: -; J: TRBJ1-2; V: TRBV2; size: -; CDR3: CASSVDNHYGYTF; DNA: TGTGCCAGCAGTGTTGACAACCATTATGGCTACACCTTC
D: -; J: TRBJ1-1; V: TRBV6-5; size: -; CDR3: CATRVWAEAFF; DNA: TGTGCCACGAGGGTTTGGGCTGAAGCTTTCTTT
D: TRBD1; J: TRBJ1-5; V: TRBV19; size: -; CDR3: CASSPQGVYSNQPQHF; DNA: TGTGCCAGTAGTCCACAGGGGGTCTATAGCAATCAGCCCCAGCATTTT
D: -; J: TRBJ1-1; V: TRBV4-1; size: -; CDR3: CVSSQDWTLNTEAFF; DNA: TGCGTCAGCAGCCAAGATTGGACACTGAACACTGAAGCTTTCTTT
D: TRBD2; J: TRBJ2-1; V: TRBV14; size: -; CDR3: CASSQAKRGAFSYNEQFF; DNA: TGTGCCAGCAGCCAAGCCAAGCGGGGGGCCTTCTCCTACAATGAGCAGTTCTTC
D: -; J: TRBJ1-1; V: TRBV7-3; size: -; CDR3: CASSWDKNTEAFF; DNA: TGTGCCAGCAGTTGGGACAAGAACACTGAAGCTTTCTTT
D: -; J: TRBJ2-7; V: TRBV11-3; size: -; CDR3: CASSQGGNHEQYF; DNA: TGTGCCAGCAGCCAGGGGGGTAACCACGAGCAGTACTTC
D: -; J: TRBJ1-2; V: TRBV2; size: -; CDR3: CASRPGGGGYTF; DNA: TGTGCCAGTAGGCCGGGGGGCGGGGGCTACACCTTC
D: -; J: TRBJ2-7; V: TRBV4-2; size: few; CDR3: CASSQDPDLVSEQYF; DNA: TGTGCCAGCAGCCAAGATCCCGACCTAGTTTCCGAGCAGTACTTC
D: -; J: TRBJ2-1; V: TRBV5-1; size: -; CDR3: CASSLLGSSYNEQFF; DNA: TGCGCCAGCAGCTTGCTTGGGAGCTCCTACAATGAGCAGTTCTTC
D: TRBD2; J: TRBJ2-1; V: TRBV30; size: -; CDR3: CASSGPYNEQFF; DNA: TGTGCCTCTAGCGGGCCCTACAATGAGCAGTTCTTC
D: -; J: TRBJ1-2; V: TRBV27; size: few; CDR3: CASSPGRPYGYTF; DNA: TGTGCCAGCAGTCCAGGGCGACCCTATGGCTACACCTTC
D: TRBD2; J: TRBJ2-5; V: TRBV6-6; size: -; CDR3: CASSYSGGQETQYF; DNA: TGTGCCAGCAGTTACTCGGGGGGGCAAGAGACCCAGTACTTC
D: -; J: TRBJ2-5; V: TRBV19; size: -; CDR3: CASSMKTGWETQYF; DNA: TGTGCCAGTAGTATGAAGACAGGTTGGGAGACCCAGTACTTC
D: -; J: TRBJ1-1; V: TRBV9; size: few; CDR3: CASSPTGNTEAFF; DNA: TGTGCCAGCAGCCCGACAGGGAACACTGAAGCTTTCTTT
D: TRBD1; J: TRBJ2-7; V: TRBV27; size: -; CDR3: CASSSSRDSYEQYF; DNA: TGTGCCAGCAGTTCCTCCCGGGACAGCTACGAGCAGTACTTC